The entry below gives a single T cell receptor beta chain sequence along with its context. This sample is part of a study of T cells in tuberculosis. J was trimmed by 2 bases and V by 2 bases; bases with no gene match: 6. Germline V lookup: CDR1 SEHNR, CDR2 FQNEAQ (reference sequence). This CDR3 is built from 16 residues. The data were produced by immunoSEQ multiplex PCR, yet TCRdb's version contains in-frame clones alone and is incomplete. The sample lists tens of thousands of clones, approximately 91% occurring once. After thawing and overnight rest, PBMC were stained with GMM-loaded CD1B tetramer, viability dye and anti-CD3 for sorting. CD1B tetramers were loaded with Rhodococcus equi-derived C32 glucose monomycolate.

The TCR originated in an adult woman with latent tuberculosis. Sequencing used CD1b-GMM tetramer-negative cells sorted from PBMCs. V gene TRBV7-9 combines with J gene TRBJ1-3, with TRBD1 matching 7 bases. The chain's CDR3 is CASSLHDQGAGNTIYF. CDR3 bases: TGTGCCAGCAGCTTACACGATCAGGGGGCTGGAAACACCATATATTTT. The full variable domain, in which reference TRBV7-9 and TRBJ1-3 provide the parts outside the CDR3, is DTGVSQNPRHKITKRGQNVTFRCDPISEHNRLYWYRQTLGQGPEFLTYFQNEAQLEKSRLLSDRFSAERPKGSFSTLEIQRTEQGDSAMYLCASSLHDQGAGNTIYFGEGSWLTVV.